Shown below are 20 T cell receptor beta chains from a single sample sequenced in a study of CD4 T cells in lung cancer. Mutant 27-mer peptides stimulated the PBMCs for over ten days before restimulation with peptide-pulsed autologous B cells. Live IFNgamma-secreting T cells were sorted after restimulation with peptide-pulsed B cells. For roughly 14 to 22 days, sorted cells were expanded at around 3 or 10 per well. Clones were sequenced by immunoSEQ multiplex PCR, and TCRdb holds only the in-frame ones, with some missing. Of 240 or so clones listed, more than 80% are singletons. Their antigen targets remain unknown. Sequencing input: a CD4+ T cell line or clone grown in culture. These receptors came from a woman aged 60-75 years with non-small cell lung cancer. Some clones in this sample may be carry-over from other donors' samples.

This sequence joins TRBV5-6 and TRBJ2-1, with 9 bases that match TRBD1. J gave up 1 base and V 0 bases, and 11 bases lay outside the gene matches. Germline-derived CDR1 and CDR2 are SGHDT and YYEEEE. The CDR3 length is 19 residues. The chain's CDR3 is CASSLVLPGQGLSYNEQFF. The CDR3 region has the DNA TGTGCCAGCAGCTTGGTCCTTCCGGGACAGGGTCTATCCTACAATGAGCAGTTCTTC.

In DNA form, the CDR3 reads TGTGCCAGCAGCCTCTACTCGGGGGGGCTTCAGCCCCAGCATTTT. Residues: CASSLYSGGLQPQHF. The rearrangement uses TRBV5-8 and TRBJ1-5; tentative D call: TRBD1 (6 bases). The length of the CDR3 is 15 residues. With 4 bases removed from V and 6 bases from J, the gap between germline ends came to 17 bases. Germline assignment: CDR1 SGHTS and CDR2 YDEGEE.

The chain employs TRBV4-1 and TRBJ2-5; either TRBD1 or TRBD2 may fit D (5 bases each). Trimming stripped 4 bases from V and 5 bases from J, with 17 bases between. Germline CDR1 is MGHRA and CDR2 is YSYEKL. The CDR3 consists of 15 residues. CDR3 DNA: TGCGCCAGCAGCCCCGATTGGCAGGGACGGGAGACCCAGTACTTC. Translation: CASSPDWQGRETQYF.

The chain couples TRBV10-3 to TRBJ1-3, with D hard to call. The germline gives CDR1 ENHRY, CDR2 SYGVKD. The CDR3 is 16 amino acids. V dropped 0 bases and J dropped 0 bases, with 9 bases sitting between them. The CDR3 sequence: CAISESGRSSGNTIYF. CDR3 bases: TGTGCCATCAGTGAGTCTGGTCGCAGCTCTGGAAACACCATATATTTT.

The chain links TRBV5-1 to TRBJ2-5; D unclear. Trimming cost V 4 bases and J 4 bases, with 20 bases left between them. CDR3 length: 16 amino acids. Germline CDR1 SGHRS, CDR2 YFSETQ. CDR3 sequence (DNA): TGCGCCAGCAGCCCCTGGACGGGTTTACTGGGAGAGACCCAGTACTTC. This sequence encodes CASSPWTGLLGETQYF.

The chain employs TRBV18 and TRBJ1-4; D is unresolved. Looked up from germline, CDR1 is KGHSH and CDR2 is LQKENI. This CDR3 region has 12 residues. Trimming cost V 1 base and J 12 bases, with 9 bases left between them. The CDR3 protein is CASSPQGYELFF. The DNA of the CDR3 is TGTGCCAGCTCACCACAGGGATACGAACTGTTTTTT.

The chain has TRBV19 and TRBJ1-3; D is unclear. V was shortened by 0 bases and J by 3 bases, with 9 bases between the two germline ends. The CDR3 runs to 15 residues. From germline, CDR1 is LNHDA and CDR2 SQIVND (reference sequence). The DNA for the CDR3 is TGTGCCAGTAGTATAGACCGAGGTCTTGGAAACACCATATATTTT. Translation: CASSIDRGLGNTIYF. Variable domain in full (rest from reference TRBV19 and TRBJ1-3): DGGITQSPKYLFRKEGQNVTLSCEQNLNHDAMYWYRQDPGQGLRLIYYSQIVNDFQKGDIAEGYSVSREKKESFPLTVTSAQKNPTAFYLCASSIDRGLGNTIYFGEGSWLTVV.

This clone was observed a single time. The germline gene is not matched at one end of the junction; a read error may be the cause. J is TRBJ2-5 and V is TRBV6-5, with D perhaps matching TRBD1 or TRBD2 (5 bases each). From germline, CDR1 is MNHEY and CDR2 SVGAGI. The CDR3 extends over 13 amino acids. CDR3 amino acids: CQQSRDRQETQYF. CDR3 in DNA: TGCCAGCAGTCCCGGGACCGACAAGAGACCCAGTACTTC.

The chain has TRBV6-5 and TRBJ2-5; TRBD1 or TRBD2 may be the D gene (5 bases each). Germline V gives CDR1 MNHEY, CDR2 SVGAGI. V lost 5 bases and J 9 bases, leaving 19 bases between the germline ends. The CDR3 extends over 14 amino acids. The CDR3 bases are TGTGCCAGCAGTCCCGGGACCGACAAGAGACCCCAGTACTTC. Protein product: CASSPGTDKRPQYF.

The chain joins TRBV5-4 to TRBJ1-1; D gene uncertain. Germline V gene lookup returns CDR1 SGHNT and CDR2 YYREEE (reference sequence). The CDR3 length is 14 residues. With 0 bases removed from V and 1 base from J, the gap between germline ends came to 7 bases. CDR3 sequence reads: CASSLVYGNTEAFF. The CDR3 coding sequence is TGTGCCAGCAGCTTGGTTTACGGGAACACTGAAGCTTTCTTT.

CDR3: CASSPDRRNTEAFF. The CDR3 coding sequence is TGTGCCAGCTCACCGGACCGGCGGAACACTGAAGCTTTCTTT. The rearrangement links TRBV18 to TRBJ1-1; no clear D. Germline values: CDR1 KGHSH, CDR2 LQKENI. The CDR3 is 14 residues long. V lost 3 bases and J 1 base, leaving 9 bases between the germline ends.

This clone is a singleton in its sample. V usage is TRBV2 and J usage is TRBJ2-7; D not certain. Trimming shortened V by 7 bases and J by 7 bases, and 11 bases separated the two germline ends. Germline loops: CDR1 SNHLY, CDR2 FYNNEI. The CDR3 runs 11 residues. The CDR3 nucleotides read TGTGCCAGCATTAGTATGCGGGAGCAGTACTTC. This translates into CASISMREQYF.

The chain uses TRBV5-8 and TRBJ2-3; 15 bases line up with TRBD2. V lost 4 bases, J lost 1 base, and 7 bases stayed unmatched. This CDR3 spans 18 amino acids. The germline V gene encodes CDR1 SGHTS and CDR2 YDEGEE. This CDR3 is CASSASRTSGGGTDTQYF. The CDR3 nucleotides read TGTGCCAGCAGCGCCTCACGGACTAGCGGGGGGGGCACAGATACGCAGTATTTT.

The chain is built from TRBV4-3 and TRBJ2-3; 11 nucleotides align to TRBD2. The V and J ends lost 1 base and 0 bases, in that order; junction bases with no gene match: 6. There are 18 residues in the CDR3. Germline V lookup: CDR1 LGHNA, CDR2 YSLEER. CDR3 region: CASSQVLLAGASTDTQYF. For the CDR3, the DNA is TGCGCCAGCAGCCAAGTACTACTAGCGGGGGCCAGCACAGATACGCAGTATTTT.

This chain links TRBV6-1 with TRBJ2-3; no clear D. The V gene lost 4 bases and the J gene lost 5 bases, with 16 bases spanning the gap. Germline assignment: CDR1 MNHNS and CDR2 SASEGT. The CDR3 runs 15 residues. The CDR3 spells CASSGDMAWVDTQYF. DNA of the CDR3: TGTGCCAGCAGTGGTGATATGGCGTGGGTAGATACGCAGTATTTT.

Here the CDR3 DNA reads TGTGCCATCAGTGCCGGACAGAAGAACACTGAAGCTTTCTTT. It specifies CAISAGQKNTEAFF. The chain combines TRBV10-3 with TRBJ1-1; D possibly corresponds to TRBD1 (6 bases). In germline, CDR1 is ENHRY, CDR2 SYGVKD. Trimming removed 4 bases at V and 1 base at J, with 10 bases between. The CDR3 has 14 amino acids.

The CDR3 loop is CAPSLGGTDTQYF. CDR3 nucleotides: TGTGCCCCTAGTCTGGGGGGCACAGATACGCAGTATTTT. The chain links TRBV28 to TRBJ2-3; possibly TRBD1 or TRBD2 for D (5 bases each). Germline V gene data show CDR1 as MDHEN and CDR2 as SYDVKM. V lost 11 bases and J 1 base, leaving 13 bases between the germline ends. The CDR3 length is 13 residues.

This clone is a singleton in its sample. V and J are TRBV29-1 and TRBJ2-2; tentatively, D is TRBD1 (5 bases). V lost 7 bases and J lost 0, with 9 bases in between. This CDR3 is built from 13 residues. Germline V gene sequence: CDR1 SQVTM, CDR2 ANQGSEA. CDR3 in amino acids: CSGRQSNTGELFF. CDR3 DNA sequence: TGCAGCGGGAGACAGTCGAACACCGGGGAGCTGTTTTTT.

The chain links TRBV5-1 to TRBJ1-1, with TRBD1 identical over 7 bases. CDR1 and CDR2 from the germline V gene are SGHRS and YFSETQ. With 6 bases clipped from V and 3 bases from J, the junction kept 8 bases outside the gene matches. The CDR3 has 14 residues. The CDR3 coding sequence is TGCGCCAGCACCCGACAGGGCTGGGACACTGAAGCTTTCTTT. Translation gives CASTRQGWDTEAFF.

This chain links TRBV19 with TRBJ2-2; possibly TRBD1 for D (5 bases). This CDR3 comprises 15 residues. The germline gives CDR1 LNHDA, CDR2 SQIVND (reference sequence). Trimming shortened V by 2 bases and J by 0 bases, and 7 bases separated the two germline ends. CDR3 in amino acids: CASSIQGANTGELFF. The DNA for the CDR3 is TGTGCCAGTAGTATACAGGGCGCGAACACCGGGGAGCTGTTTTTT. The variable domain in full, with the rest retrieved from reference TRBV19 and TRBJ2-2, is DGGITQSPKYLFRKEGQNVTLSCEQNLNHDAMYWYRQDPGQGLRLIYYSQIVNDFQKGDIAEGYSVSREKKESFPLTVTSAQKNPTAFYLCASSIQGANTGELFFGEGSRLTVL.